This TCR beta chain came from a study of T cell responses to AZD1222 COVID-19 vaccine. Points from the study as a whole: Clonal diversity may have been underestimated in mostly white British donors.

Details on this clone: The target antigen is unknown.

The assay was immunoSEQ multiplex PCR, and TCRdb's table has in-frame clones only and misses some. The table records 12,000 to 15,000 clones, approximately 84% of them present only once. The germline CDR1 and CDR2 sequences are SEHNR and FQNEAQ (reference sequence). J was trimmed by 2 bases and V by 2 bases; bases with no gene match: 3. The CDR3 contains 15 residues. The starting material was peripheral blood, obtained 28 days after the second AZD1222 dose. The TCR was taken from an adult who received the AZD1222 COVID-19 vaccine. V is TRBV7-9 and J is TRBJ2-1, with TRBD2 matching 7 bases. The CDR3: CASSLRAGPYNEQFF. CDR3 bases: TGTGCCAGCAGCTTAAGAGCGGGACCCTACAATGAGCAGTTCTTC. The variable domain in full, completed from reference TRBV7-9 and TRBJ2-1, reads DTGVSQNPRHKITKRGQNVTFRCDPISEHNRLYWYRQTLGQGPEFLTYFQNEAQLEKSRLLSDRFSAERPKGSFSTLEIQRTEQGDSAMYLCASSLRAGPYNEQFFGPGTRLTVL.